The 13 T cell receptor beta chains given below trace back to one sample, sequenced in a study of blood T cell repertoires in COVID-19. TCRdb's table, derived via immunoSEQ multiplex PCR, lists solely in-frame clones and lacks some. The sample has some 290,000 clones, approximately 90% seen once. Sequenced material: PBMCs or T cells enriched from blood (not recorded which). These receptors originate from a woman in her 40s with acute COVID-19.

This clone was seen only once. The gene calls are TRBV30 and TRBJ2-5; the D gene is possibly TRBD1 (6 bases). The V end lost 5 bases, the J end lost 2 bases, and 9 bases lay between the germline ends. Germline values: CDR1 GTSNPN, CDR2 SVGIG (reference sequence). This CDR3 is built from 12 residues. The CDR3 here is CAWGDNQETQYF. CDR3 nucleotides: TGTGCCTGGGGGGACAATCAAGAGACCCAGTACTTC.

The chain uses TRBV15 and TRBJ2-7; 12 bases agree with TRBD2. Germline-derived CDR1 and CDR2 are LNHNV and YYDKDF (reference sequence). The CDR3 is made up of 16 amino acids. V lost 3 bases to trimming and J lost 3 bases; unmatched junction nucleotides: 6. The CDR3 nucleotides read TGTGCCACCAGCAGTCACAGGACTAGCGGGGACTACGAGCAGTACTTC. This codes for CATSSHRTSGDYEQYF.

The chain uses TRBV29-1 and TRBJ2-3, with 13 nucleotides matching TRBD2. Per germline, CDR1 SQVTM and CDR2 ANQGSEA. CDR3 length: 15 residues. J was trimmed by 5 bases and V by 5 bases; bases with no gene match: 7. CDR3 protein: CSVKLAGGPGDTQYF. The CDR3 region has the DNA TGCAGCGTTAAACTAGCGGGGGGGCCCGGAGATACGCAGTATTTT.

The V and J genes are TRBV7-2 and TRBJ2-1; no definite D call. Germline V gives CDR1 SGHTA, CDR2 FQGNSA. CDR3 length equals 14 residues. Trimming left V 3 bases short and J 0 bases short, with 6 bases between. The CDR3 nucleotides read TGTGCCAGCAGCTTGACACTCTCCTACAATGAGCAGTTCTTC. Translation gives CASSLTLSYNEQFF.

The rearrangement links TRBV2 to TRBJ1-2; TRBD1 matches at 9 bases. Germline V gives CDR1 SNHLY, CDR2 FYNNEI. This CDR3 is 13 amino acids long. With 4 bases clipped from V and 6 bases from J, the junction kept 3 bases outside the gene matches. The CDR3 nucleotides are TGTGCCAGCAGTGCACAGGGGGCTGATGGCTACACCTTC. It codes for CASSAQGADGYTF.

The gene calls are TRBV7-2 and TRBJ2-1; tentatively, D is TRBD2 (6 bases). V was cut by 0 bases and J by 8 bases, with 11 bases left in between. The CDR3 runs to 14 residues. CDR1 SGHTA and CDR2 FQGNSA come from the germline V gene. The CDR3 is CASSLALGGDEQFF. The CDR3 DNA is TGTGCCAGCAGCTTAGCCCTCGGGGGTGATGAGCAGTTCTTC.

This sequence joins TRBV7-2 and TRBJ2-7; 14 bases align to TRBD2. The CDR3 has 17 residues. V was clipped by 2 bases and J by 5 bases; unmatched bases: 8. Germline values: CDR1 SGHTA, CDR2 FQGNSA. The CDR3 is CASSLSGLAGVSNEQYF. CDR3 bases: TGTGCCAGCAGCTTATCGGGACTAGCGGGAGTTTCCAACGAGCAGTACTTC.

The chain employs TRBV7-3 and TRBJ2-1, with 11 bases that match TRBD2. Per germline, CDR1 SGHTA and CDR2 FQGTGA. The V and J ends lost 8 bases and 8 bases, in that order; junction bases with no gene match: 8. The CDR3 has 14 amino acids. CDR3 in DNA: TGTGCCAGCTCCACAACTAGCGGGAGCCATGAGCAGTTCTTC. Translation gives CASSTTSGSHEQFF.

The V gene is TRBV9, the J gene TRBJ2-5; 10 bases are shared with TRBD1. Germline V gene sequence: CDR1 SGDLS, CDR2 YYNGEE. Trimming took 0 bases from V and 1 from J; bases not matched to a gene: 0. CDR3 length: 15 amino acids. CDR3 sequence: CASSVGTGGQETQYF. CDR3 DNA sequence: TGTGCCAGCAGCGTAGGGACAGGGGGCCAAGAGACCCAGTACTTC.

The chain uses TRBV18 and TRBJ2-2, with D maybe TRBD1 (5 bases). The germline V gene encodes CDR1 KGHSH and CDR2 LQKENI. V dropped 3 bases and J dropped 7 bases, with 18 bases sitting between them. The CDR3 loop spans 16 amino acids. CDR3 bases: TGTGCCAGCTCACCTAGGGGAACGAGGTCGGTCGGGGAGCTGTTTTTT. Residues: CASSPRGTRSVGELFF. The full variable domain, its missing parts supplied by reference TRBV18 and TRBJ2-2, is NAGVMQNPRHLVRRRGQEARLRCSPMKGHSHVYWYRQLPEEGLKFMVYLQKENIIDESGMPKERFSAEFPKEGPSILRIQQVVRGDSAAYFCASSPRGTRSVGELFFGEGSRLTVL.

The chain combines TRBV5-5 with TRBJ2-5, with D possibly matching TRBD2 (6 bases). The CDR3 loop spans 16 amino acids. Trimming shortened V by 1 base and J by 0 bases, and 13 bases separated the two germline ends. Germline V gene data show CDR1 as SGHKS and CDR2 as YYEKEE (reference sequence). The CDR3 reads CASSLFFGGYQETQYF. The CDR3 DNA sequence: TGTGCCAGCAGCTTGTTTTTCGGAGGGTACCAAGAGACCCAGTACTTC.

V and J are TRBV6-6 and TRBJ2-2, with TRBD1 as a possible D gene (6 bases). The germline V gene has CDR1 MNHNY and CDR2 SVGAGI (reference sequence). The CDR3 loop spans 13 amino acids. V lost 1 base to trimming and J lost 8 bases, with 8 bases between them. The CDR3 here is CASSYFGTGELFF. CDR3 sequence (DNA): TGTGCCAGCAGTTACTTTGGGACAGGGGAGCTGTTTTTT.

The genes are TRBV30 and TRBJ1-2, with a tentative D call TRBD1 (5 bases). Trimming shortened V by 0 bases and J by 5 bases, and 13 bases separated the two germline ends. Germline assignment: CDR1 GTSNPN and CDR2 SVGIG (reference sequence). This CDR3 has 14 amino acids. The CDR3 DNA sequence: TGTGCCTGGAGTGTCAGGGCCAAAGTATATGGCTACACCTTC. Its translation: CAWSVRAKVYGYTF.